The rows below give T cell receptor beta chains drawn from one sample of a study of OX40 agonist ivuxolimab in advanced cancers. Some clones are missing from TCRdb's copy, which holds only in-frame ones; the method was immunoSEQ multiplex PCR. Here the sample spans over 85,000 clones, roughly nine tenths being singletons. The sample consisted of CD4+ or CD8+ T cells sorted from blood, taken in a trial of the OX40 agonist ivuxolimab. These receptors were collected from an adult with an advanced solid tumor such as melanoma, head and neck, liver or kidney cancer. CDR3s include the opening cysteine and the closing phenylalanine or tryptophan. Fields, in order: clone size, J gene, D gene, V gene, CDR3 protein, CDR3 DNA. The D gene is left open where the match is weak. Rows may omit the clone size; those that give it use once, few, many or a size class.

NA TRBJ1-1 NA TRBV5-4 CASSPGTANTEAFF TGTGCCAGCAGCCCAGGGACGGCTAACACTGAAGCTTTCTTT
NA TRBJ1-2 NA TRBV6-5 CASSYSGTYGYTF TGTGCCAGCAGTTACTCAGGGACCTATGGCTACACCTTC
NA TRBJ2-7 TRBD2 TRBV7-9 CASSSLAGSLYEQYF TGTGCCAGCAGCTCACTAGCGGGATCCCTTTACGAGCAGTACTTC
NA TRBJ2-3 TRBD2 TRBV11-1 CASSLNGGASRTDTQYF TGTGCCAGCAGCTTAAACGGGGGGGCCAGTCGGACAGATACGCAGTATTTT
NA TRBJ2-5 TRBD1 TRBV18 CASSLGQGAGETQYF TGTGCCAGCTCACTCGGACAGGGGGCAGGGGAGACCCAGTACTTC
NA TRBJ2-1 TRBD1 TRBV2 CASSVGTGGRYEQFF TGTGCCAGCAGTGTTGGGACAGGGGGCAGGTATGAGCAGTTCTTC
NA TRBJ2-5 NA TRBV5-8 CASSLGQGGETQYF TGTGCCAGCAGCTTGGGGCAGGGCGGAGAGACCCAGTACTTC
NA TRBJ1-2 TRBD1 TRBV25-1 CASSETSWGQGNFGYTF TGTGCCAGCAGTGAAACGTCCTGGGGACAGGGGAATTTTGGCTACACCTTC
once TRBJ2-5 NA TRBV18 CASRINPAQETQYF TGTGCCAGCCGTATTAATCCGGCACAAGAGACCCAGTACTTC
NA TRBJ1-2 NA TRBV18 CASSESGTDYGYTF TGTGCCAGCTCAGAATCCGGGACGGACTATGGCTACACCTTC
NA TRBJ2-3 TRBD1 TRBV7-2 CASSYGTGPLHTDTQYF TGTGCCAGCAGCTACGGGACAGGGCCCCTCCACACAGATACGCAGTATTTT
NA TRBJ1-2 NA TRBV14 CASSQGDYGYTF TGTGCCAGCAGCCAAGGGGACTATGGCTACACCTTC
NA TRBJ2-7 NA TRBV6-5 CASSYSKSGDEQYF TGTGCCAGCAGTTACTCGAAATCGGGGGACGAGCAGTACTTC
NA TRBJ2-7 NA TRBV18 CASSLMTGYEQYF TGTGCCAGCTCACTAATGACAGGCTACGAGCAGTACTTC
NA TRBJ2-2 NA TRBV4-1 CASSQGRSLTGELFF TGCGCCAGCAGCCAAGGCCGGTCTCTCACCGGGGAGCTGTTTTTT
NA TRBJ2-1 NA TRBV19 CASSIERSYNEQFF TGTGCCAGTAGTATAGAGCGGTCCTACAATGAGCAGTTCTTC
NA TRBJ1-2 NA TRBV15 CATSRVRWEGYTF TGTGCCACCAGCAGAGTTCGTTGGGAAGGCTACACCTTC
NA TRBJ2-7 NA TRBV6-5 CASSYGRTYEQYF TGTGCCAGCAGTTACGGCAGGACCTACGAGCAGTACTTC
NA TRBJ1-2 NA TRBV6-6 CASSYGPGDGTF TGTGCCAGCAGTTACGGGCCAGGGGATGGCACCTTC
NA TRBJ2-3 TRBD2 TRBV9 CASSVTGLVQDTQYF TGTGCCAGCAGCGTTACGGGACTAGTACAGGATACGCAGTATTTT
NA TRBJ2-1 NA TRBV15 CATSRDQGEQFF TGTGCCACCAGCAGAGATCAAGGTGAGCAGTTCTTC
NA TRBJ1-2 NA TRBV7-2 CASSLALGSANYGYTF TGTGCCAGCAGCTTAGCACTAGGGAGTGCTAACTATGGCTACACCTTC
once TRBJ2-1 TRBD2 TRBV5-1 CASSLSGSSYNEQFF TGCGCCAGCAGCTTGAGCGGGAGCTCCTACAATGAGCAGTTCTTC
few TRBJ2-6 TRBD2 TRBV7-2 CASTLAGGSGANVLTF TGTGCCAGCACCCTAGCGGGAGGTTCCGGGGCCAACGTCCTGACTTTC
NA TRBJ2-1 TRBD2 TRBV27 CASRRSGSSDEQFF TGTGCCAGCAGACGTAGCGGGAGCAGTGATGAGCAGTTCTTC
few TRBJ2-5 NA TRBV19 CASRAILGAGETQYF TGTGCCAGTAGGGCCATCTTAGGAGCCGGAGAGACCCAGTACTTC
NA TRBJ2-7 NA TRBV5-1 CASSLGQETYEQYF TGCGCCAGCAGCTTGGGACAGGAGACCTACGAGCAGTACTTC
NA TRBJ2-7 NA TRBV29-1 CSVVGGPYEQYF TGCAGCGTTGTTGGGGGTCCCTACGAGCAGTACTTC
NA TRBJ1-4 NA TRBV4-3 CASSHGAVNEKLFF TGCGCCAGCAGCCACGGTGCGGTTAATGAAAAACTGTTTTTT
NA TRBJ1-3 NA TRBV7-9 CASSLTGLGNTIYF TGTGCCAGCAGCTTAACAGGACTTGGAAACACCATATATTTT
NA TRBJ2-3 NA TRBV7-9 CASSPGPRTDTQYF TGTGCCAGCAGCCCGGGACCTAGGACAGATACGCAGTATTTT
few TRBJ2-1 TRBD2 TRBV13 CASSHAPNSGGAYNEQFF TGTGCCAGCAGCCACGCTCCCAACAGCGGGGGGGCCTACAATGAGCAGTTCTTC
NA TRBJ2-5 NA TRBV5-1 CASSLALSFQETQYF TGCGCCAGCAGCTTGGCCCTCTCCTTCCAAGAGACCCAGTACTTC
NA TRBJ2-6 NA TRBV6-5 CASSRAGGANVLTF TGTGCCAGCAGTAGAGCTGGCGGGGCCAACGTCCTGACTTTC